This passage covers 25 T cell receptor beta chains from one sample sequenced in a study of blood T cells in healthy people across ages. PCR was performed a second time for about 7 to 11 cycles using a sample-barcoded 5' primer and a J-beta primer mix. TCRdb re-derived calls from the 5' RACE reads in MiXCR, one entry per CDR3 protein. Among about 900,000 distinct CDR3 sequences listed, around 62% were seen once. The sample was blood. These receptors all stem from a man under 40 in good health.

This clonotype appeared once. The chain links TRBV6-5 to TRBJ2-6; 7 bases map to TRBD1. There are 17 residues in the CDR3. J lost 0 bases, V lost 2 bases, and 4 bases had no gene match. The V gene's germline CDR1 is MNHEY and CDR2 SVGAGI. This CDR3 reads CASSYTPGGSGANVLTF. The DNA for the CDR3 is TGTGCCAGCAGTTACACGCCAGGGGGCTCTGGGGCCAACGTCCTGACTTTC.

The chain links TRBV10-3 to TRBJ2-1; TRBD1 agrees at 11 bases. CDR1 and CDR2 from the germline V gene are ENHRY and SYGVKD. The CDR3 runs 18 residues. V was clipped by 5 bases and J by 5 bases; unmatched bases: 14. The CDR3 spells CAISPDRGLNTGHNEQFF. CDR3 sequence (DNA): TGTGCCATCAGTCCGGACAGGGGGCTAAACACAGGGCACAATGAGCAGTTCTTC.

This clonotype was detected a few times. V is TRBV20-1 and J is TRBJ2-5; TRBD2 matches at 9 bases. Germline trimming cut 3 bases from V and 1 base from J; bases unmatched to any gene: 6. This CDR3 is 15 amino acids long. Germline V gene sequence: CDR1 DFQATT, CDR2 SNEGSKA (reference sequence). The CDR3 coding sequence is TGCAGTGCTAGGGCAGCGACTAGCGGCCAAGAGACCCAGTACTTC. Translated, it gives CSARAATSGQETQYF.

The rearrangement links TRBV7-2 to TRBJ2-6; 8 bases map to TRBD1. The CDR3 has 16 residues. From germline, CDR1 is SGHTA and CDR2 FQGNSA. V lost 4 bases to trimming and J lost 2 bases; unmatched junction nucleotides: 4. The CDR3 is CASSSLQGAGANVLTF. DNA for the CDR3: TGTGCCAGCAGCTCGCTACAGGGGGCTGGGGCCAACGTCCTGACTTTC.

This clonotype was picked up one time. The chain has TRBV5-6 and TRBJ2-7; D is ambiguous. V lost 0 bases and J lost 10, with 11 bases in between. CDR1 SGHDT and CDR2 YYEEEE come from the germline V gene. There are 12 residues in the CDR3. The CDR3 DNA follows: TGTGCCAGCAGCTTGGGGCTCGGTGCCCAGTACTTC. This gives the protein CASSLGLGAQYF. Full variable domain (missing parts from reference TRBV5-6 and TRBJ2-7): DAGVTQSPTHLIKTRGQQVTLRCSPKSGHDTVSWYQQALGQGPQFIFQYYEEEERQRGNFPDRFSGHQFPNYSSELNVNALLLGDSALYLCASSLGLGAQYFGPGTRLTVT.

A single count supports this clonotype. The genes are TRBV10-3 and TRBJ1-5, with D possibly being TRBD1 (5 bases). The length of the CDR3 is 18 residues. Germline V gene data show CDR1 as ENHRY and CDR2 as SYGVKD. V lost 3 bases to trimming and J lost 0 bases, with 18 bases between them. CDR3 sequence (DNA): TGTGCCATCAGTGATCGGGGGGGAGCCGGCTATAGCAATCAGCCCCAGCATTTT. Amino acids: CAISDRGGAGYSNQPQHF.

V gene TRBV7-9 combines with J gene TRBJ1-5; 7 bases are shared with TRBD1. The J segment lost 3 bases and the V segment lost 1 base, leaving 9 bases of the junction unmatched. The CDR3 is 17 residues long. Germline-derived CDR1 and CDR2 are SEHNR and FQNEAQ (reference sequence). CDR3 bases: TGTGCCAGCAGCTTAGGAGCCCGACAGGGTTACAATCAGCCCCAGCATTTT. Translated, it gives CASSLGARQGYNQPQHF.

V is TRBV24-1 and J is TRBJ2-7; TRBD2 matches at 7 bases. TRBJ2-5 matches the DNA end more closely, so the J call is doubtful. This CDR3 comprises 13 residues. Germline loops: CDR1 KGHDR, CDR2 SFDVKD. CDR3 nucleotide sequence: TGTGCCACGTCTCGTCCGGGACTACAGACCCAGTACTTC. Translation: CATSRPGLQTQYF.

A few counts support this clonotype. For the CDR3, the DNA is TGCGCCAGCAGCCAAACAGGGATAGGGGCCCAAGAGACCCAGTACTTC. It yields the protein CASSQTGIGAQETQYF. This chain joins TRBV4-3 and TRBJ2-5; TRBD1 is a possible D gene (6 bases). The CDR3 is 16 residues long. The V and J ends lost 2 bases and 1 base respectively, with 14 bases between them. Looked up from germline, CDR1 is LGHNA and CDR2 is YSLEER.

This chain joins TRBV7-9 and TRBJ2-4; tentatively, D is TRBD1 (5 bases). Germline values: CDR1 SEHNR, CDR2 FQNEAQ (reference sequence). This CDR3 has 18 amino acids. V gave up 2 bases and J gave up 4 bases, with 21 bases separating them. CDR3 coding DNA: TGTGCCAGCAGCTTACTTGGTCGAACAGGACCATTAAAAAACATTCAGTACTTC. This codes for CASSLLGRTGPLKNIQYF.

As DNA, the CDR3 is TGTGCCAGCAGCAATCGACAGGGTAGAACAGATACGCAGTATTTT. Translated: CASSNRQGRTDTQYF. The chain combines TRBV7-2 with TRBJ2-3, with TRBD1 matching over 7 bases. The germline V gene encodes CDR1 SGHTA and CDR2 FQGNSA. The CDR3 is 15 residues long. With 5 bases clipped from V and 3 bases from J, the junction kept 8 bases outside the gene matches.

The CDR3 loop is CASSQFGSGGRTDTQYF. DNA of the CDR3: TGCGCCAGCAGCCAATTCGGAAGCGGGGGAAGGACAGATACGCAGTATTTT. The chain links TRBV4-1 to TRBJ2-3; 8 bases match TRBD2. The CDR3 length is 17 residues. The trim removed 2 bases at V and 3 bases at J, leaving 10 bases unmatched. Germline V gives CDR1 MGHRA, CDR2 YSYEKL.

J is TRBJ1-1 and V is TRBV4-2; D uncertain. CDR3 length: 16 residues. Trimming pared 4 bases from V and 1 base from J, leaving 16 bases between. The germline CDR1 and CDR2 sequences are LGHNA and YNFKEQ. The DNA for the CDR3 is TGTGCCAGCAGCCCGGAAACCGGGTGGGGGAACACTGAAGCTTTCTTT. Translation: CASSPETGWGNTEAFF.

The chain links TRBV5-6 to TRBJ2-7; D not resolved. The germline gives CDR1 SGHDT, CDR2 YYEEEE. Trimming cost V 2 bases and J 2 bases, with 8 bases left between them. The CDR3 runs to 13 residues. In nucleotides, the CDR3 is TGTGCCAGCAGCTTCCAGAGCCCCTACGAGCAGTACTTC. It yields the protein CASSFQSPYEQYF.

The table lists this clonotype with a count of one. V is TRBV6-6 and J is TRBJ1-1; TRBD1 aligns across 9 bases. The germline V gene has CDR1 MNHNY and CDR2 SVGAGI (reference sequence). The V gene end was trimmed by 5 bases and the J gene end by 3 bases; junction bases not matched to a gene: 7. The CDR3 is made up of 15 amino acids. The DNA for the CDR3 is TGTGCCAGCAGTGGGGACAGGGTTAGGGACACTGAAGCTTTCTTT. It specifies CASSGDRVRDTEAFF.

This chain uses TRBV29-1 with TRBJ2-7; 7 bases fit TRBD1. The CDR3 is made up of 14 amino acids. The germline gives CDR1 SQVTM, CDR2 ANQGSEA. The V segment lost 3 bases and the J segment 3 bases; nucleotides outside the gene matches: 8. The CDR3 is CSVDDRERDYEQYF. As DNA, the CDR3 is TGCAGCGTTGATGACAGGGAGAGGGACTACGAGCAGTACTTC.

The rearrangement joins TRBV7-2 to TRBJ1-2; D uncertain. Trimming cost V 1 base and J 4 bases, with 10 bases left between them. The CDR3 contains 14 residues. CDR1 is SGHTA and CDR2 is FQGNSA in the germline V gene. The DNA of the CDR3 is TGTGCCAGCAGCTTAGGGGGAGGCGGCTATGGCTACACCTTC. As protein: CASSLGGGGYGYTF.

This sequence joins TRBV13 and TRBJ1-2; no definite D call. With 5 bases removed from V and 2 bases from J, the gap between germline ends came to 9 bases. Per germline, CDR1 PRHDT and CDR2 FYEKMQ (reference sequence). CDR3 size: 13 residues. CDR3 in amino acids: CASSVQNNYGYTF. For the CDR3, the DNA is TGTGCCAGCAGCGTACAGAACAACTATGGCTACACCTTC.

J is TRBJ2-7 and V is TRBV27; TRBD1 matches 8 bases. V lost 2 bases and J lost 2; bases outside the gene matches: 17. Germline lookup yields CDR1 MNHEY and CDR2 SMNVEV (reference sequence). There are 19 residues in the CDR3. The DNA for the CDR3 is TGTGCCAGCAGTTTACCCAGACAGGGGCGGCCGAAGGCCACCTACGAGCAGTACTTC. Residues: CASSLPRQGRPKATYEQYF.

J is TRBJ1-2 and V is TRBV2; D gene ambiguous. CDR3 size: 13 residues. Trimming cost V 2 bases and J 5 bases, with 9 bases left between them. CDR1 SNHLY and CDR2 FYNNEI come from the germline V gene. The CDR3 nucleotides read TGTGCCAGCAGTGAATTTAGTTATTATGGCTACACCTTC. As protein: CASSEFSYYGYTF.

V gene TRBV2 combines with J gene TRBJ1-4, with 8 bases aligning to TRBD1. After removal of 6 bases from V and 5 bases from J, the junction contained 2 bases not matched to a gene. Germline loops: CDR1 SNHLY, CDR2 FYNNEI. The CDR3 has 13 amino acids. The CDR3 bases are TGTGCCAGCAGGAGGACAGGGAATGAAAAACTGTTTTTT. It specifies CASRRTGNEKLFF.

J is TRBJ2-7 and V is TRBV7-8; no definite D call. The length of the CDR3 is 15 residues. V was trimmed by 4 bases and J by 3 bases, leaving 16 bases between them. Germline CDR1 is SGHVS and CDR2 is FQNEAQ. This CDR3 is CASSSKADAFYEQYF. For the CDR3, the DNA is TGTGCCAGCAGCTCTAAGGCGGATGCGTTCTACGAGCAGTACTTC.

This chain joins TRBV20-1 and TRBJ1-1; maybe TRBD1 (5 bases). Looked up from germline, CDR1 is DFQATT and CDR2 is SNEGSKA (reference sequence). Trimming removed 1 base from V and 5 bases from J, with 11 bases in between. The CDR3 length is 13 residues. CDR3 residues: CSARVSGNTEAFF. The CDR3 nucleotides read TGCAGTGCTAGAGTTTCAGGGAATACTGAAGCTTTCTTT.

In nucleotides, the CDR3 is TGCGCCAGCAGCCTACTCCCGGGACGCAGCACAGATACGCAGTATTTT. Its protein product is CASSLLPGRSTDTQYF. The J gene is TRBJ2-3, the V gene TRBV5-1, with D possibly being TRBD1 or TRBD2 (5 bases each). Trimming removed 4 bases from V and 0 bases from J, with 15 bases in between. Germline V CDR1 and CDR2: SGHRS, YFSETQ. The CDR3 consists of 16 residues.

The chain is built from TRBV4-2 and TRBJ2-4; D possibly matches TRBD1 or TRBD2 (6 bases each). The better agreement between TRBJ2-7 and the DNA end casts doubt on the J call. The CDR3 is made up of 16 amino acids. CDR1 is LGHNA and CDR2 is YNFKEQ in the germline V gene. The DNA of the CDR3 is TGTGCCAGCAGCCAAGAGGTCACCGGGGGCATATACGAGCAGTACTTC. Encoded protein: CASSQEVTGGIYEQYF.